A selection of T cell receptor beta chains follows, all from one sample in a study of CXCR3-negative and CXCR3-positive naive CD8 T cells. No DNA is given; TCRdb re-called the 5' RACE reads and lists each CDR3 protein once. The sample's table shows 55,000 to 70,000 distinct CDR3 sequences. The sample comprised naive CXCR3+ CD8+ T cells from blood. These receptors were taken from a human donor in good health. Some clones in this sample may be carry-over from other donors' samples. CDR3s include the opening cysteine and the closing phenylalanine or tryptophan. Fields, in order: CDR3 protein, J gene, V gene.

CDR3aa: CASSLEGLADYFSYEQYF; j_gene: TRBJ2-7; v_gene: TRBV5-4
CDR3aa: CASSPTDRGYRNYGYTF; j_gene: TRBJ1-2; v_gene: TRBV9
CDR3aa: CASSLFRGSDTGELFF; j_gene: TRBJ2-2; v_gene: TRBV7-2
CDR3aa: CASSQDSSGGSTDTQYF; j_gene: TRBJ2-3; v_gene: TRBV4-2
CDR3aa: CASSARAGPYEQYF; j_gene: TRBJ2-7; v_gene: TRBV28
CDR3aa: CASSPDIGPYEQYF; j_gene: TRBJ2-7; v_gene: TRBV6-4
CDR3aa: CASSQYRAGGNYGYTF; j_gene: TRBJ1-2; v_gene: TRBV4-3
CDR3aa: CASKDRVDTGELFF; j_gene: TRBJ2-2; v_gene: TRBV3-1
CDR3aa: CSARDLTSTGGRAGANVLTF; j_gene: TRBJ2-6; v_gene: TRBV20-1
CDR3aa: CSVEDGVEDRHYEQYF; j_gene: TRBJ2-7; v_gene: TRBV29-1
CDR3aa: CSATHRDPRELFF; j_gene: TRBJ2-2; v_gene: TRBV20-1
CDR3aa: CASSERSVVRGLSMNEQFF; j_gene: TRBJ2-1; v_gene: TRBV2
CDR3aa: CASRTRTRGIEQYF; j_gene: TRBJ2-7; v_gene: TRBV6-2/TRBV6-3
CDR3aa: CASSFRVFLYEQYF; j_gene: TRBJ2-7; v_gene: TRBV6-2/TRBV6-3
CDR3aa: CASSTTGGGYNEQFF; j_gene: TRBJ2-1; v_gene: TRBV11-3
CDR3aa: CASSSPRGQGNQPQHF; j_gene: TRBJ1-5; v_gene: TRBV28
CDR3aa: CSANRDMIEETQYF; j_gene: TRBJ2-5; v_gene: TRBV20-1
CDR3aa: CASSLETPDTQYF; j_gene: TRBJ2-3; v_gene: TRBV11-3
CDR3aa: CASSMKQGMNTEAFF; j_gene: TRBJ1-1; v_gene: TRBV28
CDR3aa: CASSPSGGLDTQYF; j_gene: TRBJ2-3; v_gene: TRBV7-6
CDR3aa: CARPGSRACLTTYNEQFF; j_gene: TRBJ2-1; v_gene: TRBV6-2/TRBV6-3
CDR3aa: CASSLGNYEQYF; j_gene: TRBJ2-7; v_gene: TRBV5-1
CDR3aa: CSATIPYLQETQYF; j_gene: TRBJ2-5; v_gene: TRBV20-1
CDR3aa: CSAIKPSGGPNEQFF; j_gene: TRBJ2-1; v_gene: TRBV20-1
CDR3aa: CASGTATYEQYF; j_gene: TRBJ2-7; v_gene: TRBV12-3/TRBV12-4
CDR3aa: CASSLWGGGTTDTQYF; j_gene: TRBJ2-3; v_gene: TRBV14
CDR3aa: CASSQALLAGGMYEQFF; j_gene: TRBJ2-1; v_gene: TRBV14
CDR3aa: CASSLGRVLETQYF; j_gene: TRBJ2-5; v_gene: TRBV7-2
CDR3aa: CASSFAGGNGELFF; j_gene: TRBJ2-2; v_gene: TRBV7-2
CDR3aa: CASSGTDPYNEQFF; j_gene: TRBJ2-1; v_gene: TRBV6-2/TRBV6-3
CDR3aa: CASSQEVGTPTQETQYF; j_gene: TRBJ2-5; v_gene: TRBV3-1
CDR3aa: CSVVSWATTDTQYF; j_gene: TRBJ2-3; v_gene: TRBV29-1
CDR3aa: CASSPRVGDGANVLTF; j_gene: TRBJ2-6; v_gene: TRBV7-6
CDR3aa: CASSPRDNTDTQYF; j_gene: TRBJ2-3; v_gene: TRBV7-9
CDR3aa: CSVIWTSRSYEQYF; j_gene: TRBJ2-7; v_gene: TRBV29-1
CDR3aa: CASSPGQGYTGELFF; j_gene: TRBJ2-2; v_gene: TRBV6-4
CDR3aa: CASTTGEETQYF; j_gene: TRBJ2-5; v_gene: TRBV2
CDR3aa: CASSPPVLDPLTEAFF; j_gene: TRBJ1-1; v_gene: TRBV18
CDR3aa: CASSWGDYAIDTQYF; j_gene: TRBJ2-3; v_gene: TRBV6-2/TRBV6-3
CDR3aa: CASSSSGTVSTDTQYF; j_gene: TRBJ2-3; v_gene: TRBV7-3
CDR3aa: CATRLATGNEQFF; j_gene: TRBJ2-1; v_gene: TRBV10-3
CDR3aa: CASSHDRAGGREQYF; j_gene: TRBJ2-7; v_gene: TRBV7-9
CDR3aa: CASSPRTVGRVDEQFF; j_gene: TRBJ2-1; v_gene: TRBV14
CDR3aa: CSARDTYEQYF; j_gene: TRBJ2-7; v_gene: TRBV20-1
CDR3aa: CASSLWPGQGPYEQYF; j_gene: TRBJ2-7; v_gene: TRBV11-2
CDR3aa: CSVDQQGAQYF; j_gene: TRBJ2-7; v_gene: TRBV29-1
CDR3aa: CASSSIRLAGTDTQYF; j_gene: TRBJ2-3; v_gene: TRBV27
CDR3aa: CSVELIGKLFF; j_gene: TRBJ1-4; v_gene: TRBV29-1
CDR3aa: CASSPLQGNTQYF; j_gene: TRBJ2-3; v_gene: TRBV14
CDR3aa: CASTTGTVYEQYF; j_gene: TRBJ2-7; v_gene: TRBV7-9
CDR3aa: CASSLSLNTEAFF; j_gene: TRBJ1-1; v_gene: TRBV13
CDR3aa: CSVVDRLSYNEQFF; j_gene: TRBJ2-1; v_gene: TRBV29-1
CDR3aa: CASSPNRDREVPYEQYF; j_gene: TRBJ2-7; v_gene: TRBV12-3/TRBV12-4
CDR3aa: CSVEQGLTEAFF; j_gene: TRBJ1-1; v_gene: TRBV29-1
CDR3aa: CASSNTPAALYEQYF; j_gene: TRBJ2-7; v_gene: TRBV3-1
CDR3aa: CASSLRGSATHNEQFF; j_gene: TRBJ2-1; v_gene: TRBV28
CDR3aa: CASRRAADTQYF; j_gene: TRBJ2-3; v_gene: TRBV28
CDR3aa: CASSLVGAPQETQYF; j_gene: TRBJ2-5; v_gene: TRBV7-2
CDR3aa: CASSLLAGVKTYEQYF; j_gene: TRBJ2-7; v_gene: TRBV27
CDR3aa: CASSQDWAGPETQHF; j_gene: TRBJ2-5; v_gene: TRBV4-2